Listed here are 7 T cell receptor beta chains from one sample, sequenced in a study of cytotoxic CD8 clonotypes in ibrutinib-treated CLL. Libraries were prepared by immunoSEQ multiplex PCR; TCRdb keeps only in-frame clonotypes and omits some of them. The data hold around 310,000 clones, with around four fifths observed a single time. Specimen: PBMCs, collected before ibrutinib treatment. These receptors originate from a human donor with chronic lymphocytic leukemia.

The V and J genes are TRBV6-5 and TRBJ2-3; no clear D gene. Germline V gene data show CDR1 as MNHEY and CDR2 as SVGAGI. CDR3 length: 14 amino acids. V was clipped by 5 bases and J by 2 bases, with 11 bases between them. DNA of the CDR3: TGTGCCAGCAGTACCCATCGTGACACAGATACGCAGTATTTT. This sequence encodes CASSTHRDTDTQYF.

This clone was recorded once. This rearrangement joins TRBV28 to TRBJ1-5; possibly TRBD1 for D (5 bases). The CDR3 is made up of 16 amino acids. Germline CDR1 and CDR2: MDHEN and SYDVKM. Trimming took off 5 bases at V and 3 bases at J, with 17 bases between the two ends. The CDR3, as DNA: TGTGCCAGCAGTAACAACCGGGGCCTTTACAATCAGCCCCAGCATTTT. It encodes CASSNNRGLYNQPQHF.

The table lists this clone with a few counts. This rearrangement joins TRBV7-9 to TRBJ1-5; D uncertain. Germline assignment: CDR1 SEHNR and CDR2 FQNEAQ (reference sequence). V was trimmed by 2 bases and J by 2 bases, leaving 10 bases between them. The CDR3 is 15 residues long. The CDR3 is CASSLIGSGNQPQHF. The CDR3, as DNA: TGTGCCAGCAGCTTAATCGGATCGGGCAATCAGCCCCAGCATTTT.

The chain recombines TRBV7-6 with TRBJ1-2; TRBD1 matches 11 bases. Per the germline V gene, CDR1 is SGHVS and CDR2 is FNYEAQ. This CDR3 is 16 amino acids long. V trimming: 1 base; J trimming: 4 bases; junction bases outside the gene matches: 5. The CDR3: CASSLGGQGAFYGYTF. The CDR3 DNA reads as TGTGCCAGCAGCTTAGGAGGACAGGGGGCTTTCTATGGCTACACCTTC. The entire variable domain, with the rest obtained from reference TRBV7-6 and TRBJ1-2, is as follows: GAGVSQSPRYKVTKRGQDVALRCDPISGHVSLYWYRQALGQGPEFLTYFNYEAQQDKSGLPNDRFSAERPEGSISTLTIQRTEQRDSAMYRCASSLGGQGAFYGYTFGSGTRLTVV.

The chain carries TRBV7-8 and TRBJ2-2; 10 positions agree with TRBD2. The CDR3 consists of 18 residues. CDR1 is SGHVS and CDR2 is FQNEAQ in the germline V gene. V was pared by 4 bases and J by 6 bases, with 14 bases of the junction left unmatched. The CDR3 coding sequence is TGTGCCAGCAGCTCTCGCCTAGCGGGAGTGTACCTTGCCGGGGAGCTGTTTTTT. It is translated as CASSSRLAGVYLAGELFF.

This clone was observed a few times. The chain has TRBV2 and TRBJ2-7; 8 bases agree with TRBD1. After removal of 6 bases from V and 13 bases from J, the junction contained 8 bases not matched to a gene. This CDR3 spans 11 amino acids. Germline assignment: CDR1 SNHLY and CDR2 FYNNEI. The CDR3: CASSYGQGYYF. CDR3 coding DNA: TGTGCCAGCAGCTACGGACAGGGATACTACTTC.

The rearrangement links TRBV10-2 to TRBJ2-5; D perhaps matches TRBD2 (5 bases). The length of the CDR3 is 15 residues. CDR1 and CDR2 from the germline V gene are WSHSY and SAAADI. Trimming removed 4 bases from V and 5 bases from J, with 17 bases in between. Here the CDR3 DNA reads TGCGCCAGCAGTGTGGGAGTTGGAGGTCGGGAGACCCAGTACTTC. Amino acids: CASSVGVGGRETQYF.